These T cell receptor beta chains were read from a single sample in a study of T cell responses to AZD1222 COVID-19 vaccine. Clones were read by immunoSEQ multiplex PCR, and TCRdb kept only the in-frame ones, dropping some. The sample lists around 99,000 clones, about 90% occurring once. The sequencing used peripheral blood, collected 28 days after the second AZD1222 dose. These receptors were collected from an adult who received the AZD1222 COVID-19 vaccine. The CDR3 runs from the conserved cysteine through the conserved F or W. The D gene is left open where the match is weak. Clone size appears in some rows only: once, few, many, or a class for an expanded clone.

CDR3aa: CASSLGQGTGYEQYF
CDR3nt: TGTGCCAGCAGCTTAGGGCAGGGTACAGGCTACGAGCAGTACTTC
d_gene: .
abundance: .
v_gene: TRBV7-3
j_gene: TRBJ2-7

CDR3aa: CAWSRRGADTQYF
CDR3nt: TGTGCCTGGAGTAGACGGGGAGCAGATACGCAGTATTTT
d_gene: .
abundance: .
v_gene: TRBV30
j_gene: TRBJ2-3

CDR3aa: CASSYTSGSSYEQYF
CDR3nt: TGTGCCAGCAGTTACACTAGCGGGAGCTCCTACGAGCAGTACTTC
d_gene: TRBD2
abundance: .
v_gene: TRBV6-5
j_gene: TRBJ2-7

CDR3aa: CASSLRPNTGELFF
CDR3nt: TGTGCCAGCAGCTTGAGACCGAACACCGGGGAGCTGTTTTTT
d_gene: .
abundance: .
v_gene: TRBV12-1
j_gene: TRBJ2-2

CDR3aa: CAWSVGVYGYTF
CDR3nt: TGTGCCTGGAGTGTGGGTGTTTATGGCTACACCTTC
d_gene: .
abundance: .
v_gene: TRBV30
j_gene: TRBJ1-2

CDR3aa: CASHGTEAFF
CDR3nt: TGTGCCAGCCACGGGACTGAAGCTTTCTTT
d_gene: .
abundance: .
v_gene: TRBV7-2
j_gene: TRBJ1-1

CDR3aa: CASSRQGDSPLHF
CDR3nt: TGTGCCAGCAGCCGACAGGGGGATTCACCCCTCCACTTT
d_gene: TRBD1
abundance: once
v_gene: TRBV6-2/TRBV6-3
j_gene: TRBJ1-6

CDR3aa: CASSLDVGGTMHEQFF
CDR3nt: TGCGCCAGCAGCTTGGACGTCGGGGGGACCATGCATGAGCAGTTCTTC
d_gene: TRBD2
abundance: .
v_gene: TRBV5-1
j_gene: TRBJ2-1

CDR3aa: CASSPMTSRNNEQFF
CDR3nt: TGTGCCAGCAGCCCTATGACTAGCCGGAACAATGAGCAGTTCTTC
d_gene: TRBD2
abundance: .
v_gene: TRBV7-2
j_gene: TRBJ2-1

CDR3aa: CASSLKAQGTSGGRSTDTQYF
CDR3nt: TGTGCCAGCAGCTTAAAAGCCCAAGGGACTAGCGGGGGGCGTAGCACAGATACGCAGTATTTT
d_gene: TRBD2
abundance: .
v_gene: TRBV7-3
j_gene: TRBJ2-3

CDR3aa: CASSLGFYGYTF
CDR3nt: TGCGCCAGCAGCTTGGGTTTCTATGGCTACACCTTC
d_gene: .
abundance: .
v_gene: TRBV5-1
j_gene: TRBJ1-2

CDR3aa: CAWSAGGAETQYF
CDR3nt: TGTGCCTGGAGTGCCGGGGGCGCGGAGACCCAGTACTTC
d_gene: .
abundance: .
v_gene: TRBV30
j_gene: TRBJ2-5

CDR3aa: CASSLDSGGPSTDTQYF
CDR3nt: TGTGCCAGCAGCCTCGATTCGGGGGGACCTAGCACAGATACGCAGTATTTT
d_gene: TRBD2
abundance: .
v_gene: TRBV7-2
j_gene: TRBJ2-3

CDR3aa: CASSLERTFYGYTF
CDR3nt: TGTGCCAGCAGCTTAGAGAGGACGTTCTATGGCTACACCTTC
d_gene: .
abundance: .
v_gene: TRBV7-9
j_gene: TRBJ1-2

CDR3aa: CASRKSSFQETQYF
CDR3nt: TGTGCCAGTAGGAAGAGTAGTTTCCAAGAGACCCAGTACTTC
d_gene: .
abundance: .
v_gene: TRBV19
j_gene: TRBJ2-5

CDR3aa: CASTDQTGQVECSEQFF
CDR3nt: TGCGCCAGCACTGACCAGACAGGGCAGGTAGAGTGCAGTGAGCAGTTCTTC
d_gene: TRBD1
abundance: .
v_gene: TRBV10-1
j_gene: TRBJ2-1

CDR3aa: CATSRGTQETQYF
CDR3nt: TGTGCCACCAGCCGGGGGACCCAAGAGACCCAGTACTTC
d_gene: .
abundance: .
v_gene: TRBV15
j_gene: TRBJ2-5

CDR3aa: CASSLSLAGVAYF
CDR3nt: TGTGCCAGCAGCTTAAGTCTAGCGGGGGTTGCGTACTTC
d_gene: TRBD2
abundance: once
v_gene: TRBV7-9
j_gene: TRBJ2-5